This T cell receptor beta chain derives from a study of T cells in Graves' hyperthyroidism and ophthalmopathy. The germline V gene has CDR1 GTSNPN and CDR2 SVGIG (reference sequence). This CDR3 spans 18 amino acids. The V and J ends lost 2 bases and 4 bases respectively, with 25 bases between them. Study-level points and caveats: Blood samples included most of the expanded thyroid clonotypes exceeding 0.001. Ophthalmopathy was predicted by the model a median of around 5.9 months ahead of onset.

Template material for amplifying TCR beta CDR3 regions consisted of RNA transcripts. Using the HTBI primer set, a first-round RT-PCR was run on the TCR CDR3. TCRdb ran MiXCR on the multiplex PCR reads and lists one entry per CDR3 protein. The sample lists approximately 590,000 distinct CDR3 sequences, around a sixth occurring once. On the basis of clinical symptoms, serum thyroxine and TRAb, thyroid ultrasound and orbital computed tomography, diagnoses were made. This clonotype was seen at least ten times. Its antigen remains unknown. This clonotype originated in a woman aged 25 to 39 with Graves' hyperthyroidism. The material sequenced was blood. This chain connects TRBV30 to TRBJ2-3; D may correspond to TRBD1 or TRBD2 (5 bases each). CDR3 DNA sequence: TGTGCCTGGAGTCTGGCCGCCCCAGGGAGAGGGCCAGCAGATACGCAGTATTTT. Translation gives CAWSLAAPGRGPADTQYF.